These 22 T cell receptor beta chains came from one sample sequenced in a study of cytomegalovirus exposure and HLA in healthy donors. 60 Vbeta and 13 Jbeta primers were used in PCR. Generated by immunoSEQ multiplex PCR, the TCRdb table keeps only in-frame clones and is missing some. Altogether about 200,000 clones are present, 65% to 90% being singletons, with the ten largest covering around 2.3%. What was sequenced was PBMCs. The receptors were gathered from a woman in her forties or fifties in good health and CMV-seronegative.

The chain employs TRBV27 and TRBJ2-3, with 9 bases aligning to TRBD1. This CDR3 has 14 residues. V shed 5 bases, J shed 6 bases, and the junction held 6 bases outside the gene matches. Germline lookup yields CDR1 MNHEY and CDR2 SMNVEV (reference sequence). The CDR3 loop is CASSPGQGSDTQYF. The CDR3 coding sequence is TGTGCCAGCAGTCCTGGACAGGGGTCCGATACGCAGTATTTT.

The chain recombines TRBV9 with TRBJ2-6; 8 positions agree with TRBD2. CDR3 length equals 17 residues. Germline CDR1 and CDR2: SGDLS and YYNGEE. V lost 6 bases, J lost 4 bases, and 12 bases stayed unmatched. The CDR3 bases are TGTGCCAGCACCAGACGGGGGGGAAGGGCCGGGGCCAACGTCCTGACTTTC. This sequence encodes CASTRRGGRAGANVLTF.

The chain is built from TRBV10-2 and TRBJ2-1, with a tentative D call TRBD1 (6 bases). V shed 8 bases and J shed 4 bases, with 18 bases lying between them. Germline V CDR1 and CDR2: WSHSY, SAAADI. There are 15 residues in the CDR3. CDR3 protein: CASLHDRRSYNEQFF. The CDR3 region has the DNA TGCGCCAGCCTGCATGACAGGCGTTCTTACAATGAGCAGTTCTTC.

Remarks on this clone: Its ends do not fully match the called genes, so a read error is possible. The DNA for the CDR3 is TGTTCCAGCAGCTTAGAGGGGATGGGGTATACTGAAGCTTTCTTT. Its protein product is CSSSLEGMGYTEAFF. V and J are TRBV7-9 and TRBJ1-1; tentatively, D is TRBD1 (5 bases). Germline CDR1 is SEHNR and CDR2 is FQNEAQ (reference sequence). The CDR3 is 15 residues long.

This clone showed up just a few times. The chain carries TRBV5-6 and TRBJ2-2; the D is unclear. V shed 0 bases and J shed 3 bases, with 6 bases lying between them. There are 14 residues in the CDR3. Germline CDR1 and CDR2: SGHDT and YYEEEE. CDR3 sequence: CASSLGVYTGELFF. The CDR3, as DNA: TGTGCCAGCAGCTTGGGAGTATACACCGGGGAGCTGTTTTTT.

The rearrangement joins TRBV11-2 to TRBJ1-2, with 7 bases aligning to TRBD1. V was clipped by 1 base and J by 7 bases; unmatched bases: 6. Germline CDR1 and CDR2: SGHAT and FQNNGV. The CDR3 consists of 14 residues. CDR3 region: CASSLVQGNGGYTF. The CDR3 DNA sequence: TGTGCCAGCAGCTTAGTACAGGGGAATGGTGGCTACACCTTC.

The chain uses TRBV30 and TRBJ2-1; 8 bases are a match to TRBD2. The germline V gene encodes CDR1 GTSNPN and CDR2 SVGIG (reference sequence). Trimming at V came to 4 bases and at J to 10 bases, leaving 3 bases not matched to a gene. CDR3 length equals 11 residues. CDR3 in amino acids: CAWTRGGEQFF. In DNA, the CDR3 is TGTGCCTGGACTCGGGGGGGGGAGCAGTTCTTC.

The gene calls are TRBV30 and TRBJ2-3; no definite D call. The germline V and J ends were trimmed by 7 bases and 2 bases, with 10 bases remaining between them. This CDR3 has 12 amino acids. Germline CDR1 and CDR2: GTSNPN and SVGIG (reference sequence). For the CDR3, the DNA is TGTGCCTCTTCTAGGAACACAGATACGCAGTATTTT. Translation gives CASSRNTDTQYF.

The J gene is TRBJ1-4, the V gene TRBV28; no reliable D call. The CDR3 spans 14 residues. The germline CDR1 and CDR2 sequences are MDHEN and SYDVKM. Trimming stripped 5 bases from V and 5 bases from J, with 12 bases between. In nucleotides, the CDR3 is TGTGCCAGCAGTCCCCGGACGGGGAATGAAAAACTGTTTTTT. The encoded protein is CASSPRTGNEKLFF.

The gene calls are TRBV10-3 and TRBJ1-5; D not certain. This CDR3 has 12 residues. Germline V gene sequence: CDR1 ENHRY, CDR2 SYGVKD. Trimming shortened V by 10 bases and J by 0 bases, and 7 bases separated the two germline ends. CDR3 sequence (DNA): TGTGCCACAACAGATAGCAATCAGCCCCAGCATTTT. Protein: CATTDSNQPQHF.

The V call is TRBV28, the J call TRBJ1-2; D might be TRBD1 (5 bases). The V gene lost 6 bases and the J gene lost 3 bases, with 11 bases spanning the gap. The CDR3 spans 13 residues. From germline, CDR1 is MDHEN and CDR2 SYDVKM. In nucleotides, the CDR3 is TGTGCCAGCAGGGGCGGGGGAGACTATGGCTACACCTTC. Its protein is CASRGGGDYGYTF.

This sequence joins TRBV6-5 and TRBJ2-2; D gene unclear. The V gene lost 8 bases and the J gene lost 0 bases, with 7 bases spanning the gap. Looked up from germline, CDR1 is MNHEY and CDR2 is SVGAGI. The CDR3 covers 13 residues. In nucleotides, the CDR3 is TGTGCCAGCGTGAGCTCGAACACCGGGGAGCTGTTTTTT. Its protein product is CASVSSNTGELFF.

V gene TRBV18 combines with J gene TRBJ1-2; the D is unclear. Germline CDR1 is KGHSH and CDR2 is LQKENI. The CDR3 extends over 15 amino acids. V lost 2 bases, J lost 1 base, and 11 bases lay in between. In nucleotides, the CDR3 is TGTGCCAGCTCACCAAATGAGGGCAGTAACTATGGCTACACCTTC. It codes for CASSPNEGSNYGYTF.

This chain connects TRBV14 to TRBJ1-4; 11 nucleotides align to TRBD1. The CDR3 is made up of 15 amino acids. Trimming took 3 bases from V and 7 from J; bases not matched to a gene: 4. Germline CDR1 SGHDN, CDR2 FVKESK. The CDR3 loop reads CASSHSGTGGEKLFF. As DNA, the CDR3 is TGTGCCAGCAGCCACTCCGGGACAGGGGGTGAAAAACTGTTTTTT.

This clone was picked up one time. This specimen includes other DNA sequences encoding the same CDR3. The rearrangement uses TRBV11-2 and TRBJ1-2; TRBD1 might be the D (6 bases). CDR3 length: 12 residues. V was pared by 5 bases and J by 5 bases, with 9 bases between. The germline CDR1 and CDR2 sequences are SGHAT and FQNNGV. The CDR3 reads CASSPQGYGYTF. Here the CDR3 DNA reads TGTGCCAGCAGCCCCCAGGGGTATGGCTACACCTTC.

The rearrangement joins TRBV6-5 to TRBJ1-2; the D is unclear. V was pared by 2 bases and J by 7 bases, with 11 bases between. The CDR3 consists of 13 residues. Germline loops: CDR1 MNHEY, CDR2 SVGAGI. In DNA, the CDR3 is TGTGCCAGCAGTTACCGCGGGTTTACTGGCTACACCTTC. Protein: CASSYRGFTGYTF.

Remarks on this clone: One end of the junction does not line up with germline, which may come from a read error. The CDR3 loop is CASNRGQWNTEASF. The CDR3 DNA reads TGTGCCAGTAACCGCGGACAGTGGAACACTGAAGCTTCCTTT. The J gene is TRBJ1-1, the V gene TRBV19; maybe TRBD1 (6 bases). Germline CDR1 LNHDA, CDR2 SQIVND (reference sequence). The CDR3 contains 14 residues.

The chain combines TRBV5-1 with TRBJ2-1, with 14 bases that match TRBD2. Trimming at V came to 4 bases and at J to 7 bases, leaving 4 bases not matched to a gene. CDR1 and CDR2 (germline): SGHRS, YFSETQ. CDR3 length equals 15 residues. Here the CDR3 DNA reads TGCGCCAGCAGCGCGGGACTAGCGGGAGTGAATGAGCAGTTCTTC. Translated: CASSAGLAGVNEQFF.

V is TRBV2 and J is TRBJ2-2; TRBD1 might be the D (5 bases). The germline V gene has CDR1 SNHLY and CDR2 FYNNEI. This CDR3 has 13 residues. The ends were cut back, 8 bases at V and 6 bases at J, with 13 bases in the middle. The CDR3 region is CASQRGDPGELFF. The DNA for the CDR3 is TGTGCCAGCCAAAGGGGCGATCCCGGGGAGCTGTTTTTT.

This chain joins TRBV5-8 and TRBJ2-5, with 8 bases lining up with TRBD1. After removal of 0 bases from V and 1 base from J, the junction contained 5 bases not matched to a gene. Germline V gene data show CDR1 as SGHTS and CDR2 as YDEGEE. This CDR3 has 16 residues. The DNA for the CDR3 is TGTGCCAGCAGCTTGGGACAGGGGACCATCCAAGAGACCCAGTACTTC. It specifies CASSLGQGTIQETQYF. Variable domain in full (rest from reference TRBV5-8 and TRBJ2-5): EAGVTQSPTHLIKTRGQQATLRCSPISGHTSVYWYQQALGLGLQFLLWYDEGEERNRGNFPPRFSGRQFPNYSSELNVNALELEDSALYLCASSLGQGTIQETQYFGPGTRLLVL.

The chain employs TRBV28 and TRBJ2-1; 8 bases line up with TRBD2. CDR3 length: 15 residues. The trim removed 9 bases at V and 8 bases at J, leaving 15 bases unmatched. Germline CDR1 MDHEN, CDR2 SYDVKM. The CDR3 reads CASFYSGGRHDEQFF. The CDR3 coding sequence is TGTGCCAGTTTCTACTCCGGCGGGAGGCACGATGAGCAGTTCTTC.

This clone was seen a few times. The rearrangement joins TRBV28 to TRBJ2-7; TRBD1 agrees at 11 bases. This CDR3 contains 13 residues. Germline assignment: CDR1 MDHEN and CDR2 SYDVKM. The CDR3 region is CAISGTGGHEQYF. The DNA for the CDR3 is TGTGCTATTTCCGGGACAGGGGGGCACGAGCAGTACTTC.